The entry below gives a single T cell receptor beta chain sequence along with its context. This specimen comes from a study of blood T cell repertoires in COVID-19. The CDR3 contains 13 residues. Trimming stripped 1 base from V and 5 bases from J, with 8 bases between. Germline loops: CDR1 LGHDT, CDR2 YNNKEL (reference sequence). Sequenced by immunoSEQ multiplex PCR; TCRdb stores in-frame clones only, minus some. The table records some 330,000 clones, roughly 91% of them present only once. The chain couples TRBV3-1 (or the pseudogene TRBV3-2) to TRBJ1-1, with D possibly TRBD1 on 5 matching bases. This receptor was taken from a woman in her 30s with COVID-19, enrolled during active disease. Sequenced material: peripheral blood. CDR3: CASSQAGYTEAFF. The CDR3 DNA reads as TGTGCCAGCAGCCAAGCAGGGTATACTGAAGCTTTCTTT.